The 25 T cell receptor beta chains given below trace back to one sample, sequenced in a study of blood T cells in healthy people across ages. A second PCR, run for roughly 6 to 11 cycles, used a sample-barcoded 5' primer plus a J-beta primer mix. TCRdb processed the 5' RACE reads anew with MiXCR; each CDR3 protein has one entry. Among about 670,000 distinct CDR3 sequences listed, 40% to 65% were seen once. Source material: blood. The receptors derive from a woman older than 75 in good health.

The CDR3 spells CASSPTTGGGRFEQFF. The CDR3 DNA reads TGCGCCAGCAGCCCGACCACAGGGGGCGGGAGGTTTGAGCAGTTCTTC. This rearrangement joins TRBV5-1 to TRBJ2-1; D may be TRBD1 (9 bases). CDR1 is SGHRS, CDR2 YFSETQ, per germline. The CDR3 spans 16 residues. Between the trimmed V and J ends, which lost 4 bases and 9 bases, there was a span of 23 bases.

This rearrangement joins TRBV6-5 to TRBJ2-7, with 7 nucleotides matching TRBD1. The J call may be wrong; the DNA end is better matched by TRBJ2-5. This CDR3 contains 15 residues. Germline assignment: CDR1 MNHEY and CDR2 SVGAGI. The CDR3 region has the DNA TGTGCCAGCAGTTTTAGGACAGGCCTAGTGGAGACCCAGTACTTC. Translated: CASSFRTGLVETQYF.

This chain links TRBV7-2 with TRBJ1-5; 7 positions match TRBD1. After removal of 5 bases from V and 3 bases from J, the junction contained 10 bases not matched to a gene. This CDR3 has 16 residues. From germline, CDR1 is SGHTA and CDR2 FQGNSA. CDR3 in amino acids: CASSPSGTAPNQPQHF. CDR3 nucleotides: TGTGCCAGCAGCCCCTCCGGGACAGCCCCCAATCAGCCCCAGCATTTT.

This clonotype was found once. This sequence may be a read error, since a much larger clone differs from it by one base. CDR3 DNA: TGTGCCATCAGTGAGCGGACAGGAAGCGCTGAAGCTTTCTTT. This translates into CAISERTGSAEAFF. The rearrangement joins TRBV10-3 to TRBJ1-1; 7 positions match TRBD1. Germline V gene data show CDR1 as ENHRY and CDR2 as SYGVKD. J gave up 6 bases and V 2 bases, and 6 bases lay outside the gene matches. The CDR3 length is 14 residues.

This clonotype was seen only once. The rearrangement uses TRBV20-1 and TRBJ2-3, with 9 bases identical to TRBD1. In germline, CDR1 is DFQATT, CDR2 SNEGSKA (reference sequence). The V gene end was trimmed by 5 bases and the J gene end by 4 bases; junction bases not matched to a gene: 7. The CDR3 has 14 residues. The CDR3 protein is CSARVGQGADTQYF. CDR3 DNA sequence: TGCAGTGCTCGAGTGGGACAGGGCGCAGATACGCAGTATTTT.

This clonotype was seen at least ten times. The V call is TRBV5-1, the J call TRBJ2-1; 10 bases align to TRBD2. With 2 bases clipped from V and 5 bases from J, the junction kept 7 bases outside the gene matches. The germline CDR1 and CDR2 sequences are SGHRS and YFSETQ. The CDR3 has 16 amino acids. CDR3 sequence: CASSLLAGNPHNEQFF. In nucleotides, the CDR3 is TGCGCCAGCAGCTTACTAGCGGGGAACCCCCACAATGAGCAGTTCTTC.

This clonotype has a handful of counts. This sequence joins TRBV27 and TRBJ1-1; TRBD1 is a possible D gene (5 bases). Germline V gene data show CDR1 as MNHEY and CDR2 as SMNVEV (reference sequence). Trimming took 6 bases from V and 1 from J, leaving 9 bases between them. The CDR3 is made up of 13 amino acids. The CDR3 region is CASRARANTEAFF. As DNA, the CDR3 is TGTGCCAGCAGGGCCAGGGCGAACACTGAAGCTTTCTTT.

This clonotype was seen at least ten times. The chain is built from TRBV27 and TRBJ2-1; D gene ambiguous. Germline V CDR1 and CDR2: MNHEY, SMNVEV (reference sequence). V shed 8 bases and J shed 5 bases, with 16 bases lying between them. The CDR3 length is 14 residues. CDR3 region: CASQVNTKHNEQFF. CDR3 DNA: TGTGCCAGCCAGGTAAACACCAAACACAATGAGCAGTTCTTC.

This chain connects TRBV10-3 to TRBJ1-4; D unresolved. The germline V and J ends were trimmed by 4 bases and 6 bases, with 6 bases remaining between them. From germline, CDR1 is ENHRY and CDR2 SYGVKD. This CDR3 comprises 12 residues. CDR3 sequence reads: CAISGVDEKLFF. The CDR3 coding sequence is TGTGCCATCAGTGGAGTCGATGAAAAACTGTTTTTT.

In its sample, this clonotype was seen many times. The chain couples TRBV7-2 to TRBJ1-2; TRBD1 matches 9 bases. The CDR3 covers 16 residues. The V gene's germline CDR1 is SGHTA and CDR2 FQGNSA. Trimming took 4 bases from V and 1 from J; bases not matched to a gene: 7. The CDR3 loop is CASSSGTGLFNYGYTF. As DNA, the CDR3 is TGTGCCAGCAGCTCCGGGACAGGGCTCTTTAACTATGGCTACACCTTC.

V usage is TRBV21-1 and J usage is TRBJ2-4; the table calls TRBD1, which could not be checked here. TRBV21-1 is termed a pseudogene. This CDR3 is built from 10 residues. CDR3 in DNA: TGTGCCAGCAGCAGGGGGGGGACGTACTTC. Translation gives CASSRGGTYF.

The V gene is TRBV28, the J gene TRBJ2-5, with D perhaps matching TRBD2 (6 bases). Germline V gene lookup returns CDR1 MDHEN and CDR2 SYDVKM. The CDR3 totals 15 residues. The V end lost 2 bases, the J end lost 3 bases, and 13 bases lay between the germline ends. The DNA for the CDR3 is TGTGCCAGCAGTTTAGTGGGACTTGCGGAAGAGACCCAGTACTTC. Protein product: CASSLVGLAEETQYF.

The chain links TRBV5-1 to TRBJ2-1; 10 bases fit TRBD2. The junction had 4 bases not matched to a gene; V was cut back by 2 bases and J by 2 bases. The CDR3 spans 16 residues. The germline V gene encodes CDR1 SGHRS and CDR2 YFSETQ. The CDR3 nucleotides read TGCGCCAGCAGCTTTAGTCTAGCGGGAGCCTACAATGAGCAGTTCTTC. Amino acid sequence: CASSFSLAGAYNEQFF.

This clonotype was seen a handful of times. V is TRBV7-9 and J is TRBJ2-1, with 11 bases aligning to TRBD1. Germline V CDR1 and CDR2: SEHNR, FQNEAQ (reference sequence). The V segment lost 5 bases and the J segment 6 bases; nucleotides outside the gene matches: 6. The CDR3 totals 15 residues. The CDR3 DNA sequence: TGTGCCAGCAGCCCAGGACAGGGGGCGTTCAATGAGCAGTTCTTC. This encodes CASSPGQGAFNEQFF.

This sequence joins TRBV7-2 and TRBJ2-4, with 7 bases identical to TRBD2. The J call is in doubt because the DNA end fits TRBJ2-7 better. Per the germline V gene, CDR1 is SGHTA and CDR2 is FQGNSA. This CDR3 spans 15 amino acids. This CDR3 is CASSSGTNGNYEQYF. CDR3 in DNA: TGTGCCAGCAGCTCGGGGACTAACGGTAACTACGAGCAGTACTTC.

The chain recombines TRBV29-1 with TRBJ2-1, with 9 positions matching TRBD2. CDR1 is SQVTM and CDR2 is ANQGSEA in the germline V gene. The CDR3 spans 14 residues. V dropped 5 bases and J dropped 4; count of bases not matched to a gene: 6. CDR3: CSVRAGGNYNEQFF. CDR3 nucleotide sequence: TGCAGCGTTCGGGCGGGAGGGAATTACAATGAGCAGTTCTTC.

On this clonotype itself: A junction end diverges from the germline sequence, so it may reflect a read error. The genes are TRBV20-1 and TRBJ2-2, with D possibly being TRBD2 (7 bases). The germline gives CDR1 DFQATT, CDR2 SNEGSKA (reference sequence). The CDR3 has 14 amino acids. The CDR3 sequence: CSARDRRGPGELYF. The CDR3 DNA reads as TGCAGTGCTAGAGACCGGCGGGGGCCCGGGGAGCTGTATTTT.

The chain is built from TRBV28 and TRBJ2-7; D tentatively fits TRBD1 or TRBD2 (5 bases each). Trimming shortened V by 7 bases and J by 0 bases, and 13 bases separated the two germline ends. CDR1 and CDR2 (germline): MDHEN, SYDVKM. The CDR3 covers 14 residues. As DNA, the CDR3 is TGTGCCAGCACCCCGGGACGCAGCTCCTACGAGCAGTACTTC. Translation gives CASTPGRSSYEQYF.

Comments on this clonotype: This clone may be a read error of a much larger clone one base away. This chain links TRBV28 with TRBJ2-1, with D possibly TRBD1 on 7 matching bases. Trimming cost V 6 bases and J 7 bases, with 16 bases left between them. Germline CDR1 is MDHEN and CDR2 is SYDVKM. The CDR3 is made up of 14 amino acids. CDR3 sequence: CASRLHPGGNEQFF. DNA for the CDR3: TGTGCCAGCAGGTTACATCCAGGGGGGAATGAGCAGTTCTTC. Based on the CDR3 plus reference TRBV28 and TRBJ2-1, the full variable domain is DVKVTQSSRYLVKRTGEKVFLECVQDMDHENMFWYRQDPGLGLRLIYFSYDVKMKEKGDIPEGYSVSREKKERFSLILESASTNQTSMYLCASRLHPGGNEQFFGPGTRLTVL.

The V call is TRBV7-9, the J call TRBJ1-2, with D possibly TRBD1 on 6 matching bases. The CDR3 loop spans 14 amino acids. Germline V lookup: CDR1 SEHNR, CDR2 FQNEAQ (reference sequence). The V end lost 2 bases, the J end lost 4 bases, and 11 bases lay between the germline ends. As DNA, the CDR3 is TGTGCCAGCAGCTTAAGAGCAGGGGTCTATGGCTACACCTTC. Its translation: CASSLRAGVYGYTF.

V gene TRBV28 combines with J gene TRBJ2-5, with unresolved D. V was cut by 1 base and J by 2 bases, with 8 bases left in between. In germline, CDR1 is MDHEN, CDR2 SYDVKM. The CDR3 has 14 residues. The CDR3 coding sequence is TGTGCCAGCAGTTTATTAGGGAATCAAGAGACCCAGTACTTC. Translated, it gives CASSLLGNQETQYF.

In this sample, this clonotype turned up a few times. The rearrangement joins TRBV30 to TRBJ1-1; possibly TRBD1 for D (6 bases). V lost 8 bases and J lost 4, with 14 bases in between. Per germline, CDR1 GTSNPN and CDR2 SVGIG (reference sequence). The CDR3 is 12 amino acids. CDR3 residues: CARYRVGTEAFF. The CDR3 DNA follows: TGTGCCAGGTACAGGGTTGGCACTGAAGCTTTCTTT. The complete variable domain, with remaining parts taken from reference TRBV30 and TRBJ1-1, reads SQTIHQWPATLVQPVGSPLSLECTVEGTSNPNLYWYRQAAGRGLQLLFYSVGIGQISSEVPQNLSASRPQDRQFILSSKKLLLSDSGFYLCARYRVGTEAFFGQGTRLTVV.

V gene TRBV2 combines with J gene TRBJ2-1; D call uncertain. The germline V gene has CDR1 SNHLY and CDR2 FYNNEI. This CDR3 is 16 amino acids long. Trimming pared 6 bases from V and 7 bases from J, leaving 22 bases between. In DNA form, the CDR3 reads TGTGCCAGCAGCGATTGGACCCGTGGGATAAATAATGAGCAGTTCTTC. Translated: CASSDWTRGINNEQFF.

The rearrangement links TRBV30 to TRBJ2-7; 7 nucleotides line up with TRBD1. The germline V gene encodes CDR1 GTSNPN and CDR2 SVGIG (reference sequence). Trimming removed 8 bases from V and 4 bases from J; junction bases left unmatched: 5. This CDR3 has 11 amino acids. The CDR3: CALQGIYEQYF. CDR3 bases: TGTGCCCTACAGGGGATTTACGAGCAGTACTTC.

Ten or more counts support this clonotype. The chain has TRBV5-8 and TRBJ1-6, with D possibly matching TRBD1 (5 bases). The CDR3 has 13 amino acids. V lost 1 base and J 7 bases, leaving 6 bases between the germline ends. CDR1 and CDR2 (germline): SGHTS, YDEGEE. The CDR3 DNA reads TGTGCCAGCAGCTTGAGACAGAATTCACCCCTCCACTTT. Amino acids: CASSLRQNSPLHF.